The source of this T cell receptor beta chain is a study of shared clonotypes between healthy human individuals. The germline V gene has CDR1 SGDLS and CDR2 YYNGEE. Trimming took off 1 base at V and 0 bases at J, with 14 bases between the two ends. The CDR3 covers 17 residues. This clone was seen once. Around 31,000 T cell genomes, or around 300 ng DNA, went into unsorted PBMC replicate PCRs. Some clones are missing from TCRdb's copy, which holds only in-frame ones; the method was immunoSEQ multiplex PCR. The repertoire consists of some 530,000 clones, with about 85% occurring once and the leading ten covering roughly 13%.

The rearrangement uses TRBV9 and TRBJ2-1; D not certain. The TCR was taken from a woman aged 40 to 50 in good health. Some clones in this sample may be carry-over from other donors' samples. Source material: PBMCs. The CDR3 protein is CASSVLDGSYSYNEQFF. In nucleotides, the CDR3 is TGTGCCAGCAGCGTACTCGACGGCTCCTACTCCTACAATGAGCAGTTCTTC.